Each of the 3 T cell receptor beta chains below was sequenced from the same sample in a study of shared clonotypes between healthy human individuals. The method was immunoSEQ multiplex PCR; TCRdb's version includes in-frame clones alone and lacks a portion of them. The data contain around 2,000,000 clones, just under 95% of them singletons. As defined, naive CD8 cells were CD45RO-negative and positively selected for CCR7, with terminally differentiated effector memory CD45RA+ cells excluded. Input material: naive CD8+ T cells sorted from blood. Receptor source: a man between 18 and 35 years old in good health.

The V call is TRBV5-4, the J call TRBJ1-6, with D perhaps TRBD1 (5 bases). V lost 4 bases and J lost 10, with 18 bases in between. This CDR3 contains 15 residues. Germline loops: CDR1 SGHNT, CDR2 YYREEE (reference sequence). This CDR3 reads CASSPPQGAGSPLHF. The CDR3 region has the DNA TGTGCCAGCAGCCCTCCCCAGGGAGCGGGCTCACCCCTCCACTTT.

V is TRBV2 and J is TRBJ2-1, with D possibly matching TRBD2 (5 bases). The CDR3 totals 13 residues. CDR1 and CDR2 from the germline V gene are SNHLY and FYNNEI. The V end was cut by 4 bases, the J end by 5 bases, with 9 bases between. The DNA for the CDR3 is TGTGCCAGCAGTGGAGGGCGGGACAATGAGCAGTTCTTC. Its translation is CASSGGRDNEQFF.

The chain carries TRBV6-5 and TRBJ2-7; 9 bases match TRBD1. The CDR3 consists of 15 residues. With V trimmed by 0 bases and J by 5 bases, 5 bases remained unmatched. Germline CDR1 reads MNHEY; CDR2 reads SVGAGI. DNA of the CDR3: TGTGCCAGCAGTTACTCTACAGGGGGCCTAAACGAGCAGTACTTC. Translated, it gives CASSYSTGGLNEQYF.